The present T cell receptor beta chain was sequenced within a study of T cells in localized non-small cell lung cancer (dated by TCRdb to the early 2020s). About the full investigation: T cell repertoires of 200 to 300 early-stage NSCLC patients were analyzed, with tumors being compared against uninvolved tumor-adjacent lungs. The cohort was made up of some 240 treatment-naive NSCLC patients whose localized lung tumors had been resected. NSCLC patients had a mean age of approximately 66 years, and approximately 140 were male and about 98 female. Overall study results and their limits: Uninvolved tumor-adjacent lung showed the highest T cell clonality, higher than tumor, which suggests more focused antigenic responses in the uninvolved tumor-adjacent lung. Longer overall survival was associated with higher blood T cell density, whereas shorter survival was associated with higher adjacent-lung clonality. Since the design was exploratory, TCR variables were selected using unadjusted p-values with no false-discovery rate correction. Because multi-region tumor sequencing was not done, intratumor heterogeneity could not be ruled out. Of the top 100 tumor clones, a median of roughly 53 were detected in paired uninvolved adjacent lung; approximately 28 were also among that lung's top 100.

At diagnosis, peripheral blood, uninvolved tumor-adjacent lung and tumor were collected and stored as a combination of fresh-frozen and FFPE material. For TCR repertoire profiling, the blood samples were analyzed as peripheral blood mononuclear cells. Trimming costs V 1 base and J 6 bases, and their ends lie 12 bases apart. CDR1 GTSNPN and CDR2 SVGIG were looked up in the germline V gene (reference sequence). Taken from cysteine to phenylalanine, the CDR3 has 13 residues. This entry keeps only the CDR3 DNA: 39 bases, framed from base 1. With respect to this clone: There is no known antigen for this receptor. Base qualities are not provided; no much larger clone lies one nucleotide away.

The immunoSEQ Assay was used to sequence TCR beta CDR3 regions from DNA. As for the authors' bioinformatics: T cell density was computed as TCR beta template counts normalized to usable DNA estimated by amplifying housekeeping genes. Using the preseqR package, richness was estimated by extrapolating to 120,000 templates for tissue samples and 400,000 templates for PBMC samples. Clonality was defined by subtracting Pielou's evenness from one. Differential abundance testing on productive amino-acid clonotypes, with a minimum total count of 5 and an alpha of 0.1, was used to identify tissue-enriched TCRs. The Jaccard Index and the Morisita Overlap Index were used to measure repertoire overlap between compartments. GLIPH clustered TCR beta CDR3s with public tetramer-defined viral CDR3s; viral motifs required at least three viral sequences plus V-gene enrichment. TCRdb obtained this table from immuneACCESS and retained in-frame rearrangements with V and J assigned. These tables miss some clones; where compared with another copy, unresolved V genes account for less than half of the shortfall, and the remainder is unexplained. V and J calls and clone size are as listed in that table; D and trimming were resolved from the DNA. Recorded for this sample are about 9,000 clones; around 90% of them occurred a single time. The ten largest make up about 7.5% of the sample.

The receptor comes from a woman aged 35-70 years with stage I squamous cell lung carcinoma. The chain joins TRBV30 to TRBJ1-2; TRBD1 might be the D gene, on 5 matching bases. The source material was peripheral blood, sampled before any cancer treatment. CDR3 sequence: CAWSGDWYDGYTF. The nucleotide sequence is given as TGTGCCTGGAGTGGGGACTGGTATGATGGCTACACCTTC.